Listed here are 4 T cell receptor beta chains from one sample, sequenced in a study of blood T cell repertoires in COVID-19. Clones were read by immunoSEQ multiplex PCR, and TCRdb kept only the in-frame ones, dropping some. This table has around 200,000 clones, roughly 80% appearing once. The sequencing input was peripheral blood. These receptors came from a woman aged 50 to 60 with acute or convalescent COVID-19.

The chain combines TRBV28 with TRBJ2-1; 10 nucleotides line up with TRBD2. Germline V gene data show CDR1 as MDHEN and CDR2 as SYDVKM. The junction had 11 bases not matched to a gene; V was cut back by 9 bases and J by 6 bases. The CDR3 covers 15 residues. CDR3 region: CASPRSSGGGNEQFF. The CDR3 DNA reads TGTGCCAGTCCTCGCTCCAGCGGGGGGGGCAATGAGCAGTTCTTC.

The rearrangement links TRBV18 to TRBJ2-7; TRBD1 matches 8 bases. The trim removed 2 bases at V and 7 bases at J, leaving 7 bases unmatched. Germline V gene sequence: CDR1 KGHSH, CDR2 LQKENI. The CDR3 is 14 amino acids. The CDR3 DNA reads TGTGCCAGCTCACCAAAGGACAGGGCAAGGGAGCAGTACTTC. It encodes CASSPKDRAREQYF. Full variable domain (remainder filled in from reference TRBV18 and TRBJ2-7): NAGVMQNPRHLVRRRGQEARLRCSPMKGHSHVYWYRQLPEEGLKFMVYLQKENIIDESGMPKERFSAEFPKEGPSILRIQQVVRGDSAAYFCASSPKDRAREQYFGPGTRLTVT.

The chain carries TRBV5-1 and TRBJ2-2; 9 positions agree with TRBD1. Looked up from germline, CDR1 is SGHRS and CDR2 is YFSETQ. The CDR3 totals 15 residues. V lost 0 bases and J lost 6; bases outside the gene matches: 3. The CDR3 region has the DNA TGCGCCAGCAGCTTGGTACAGGGGGCATCCGGGGAGCTGTTTTTT. As protein: CASSLVQGASGELFF.

The rearrangement links TRBV18 to TRBJ2-7; D might be TRBD2 (6 bases). V was trimmed by 1 base and J by 1 base, leaving 8 bases between them. CDR1 is KGHSH, CDR2 LQKENI, per germline. This CDR3 region has 14 residues. The CDR3 loop reads CASSPRRGSYEQYF. Here the CDR3 DNA reads TGTGCCAGCTCACCACGGAGGGGTTCCTACGAGCAGTACTTC.